This T cell receptor beta chain was recovered during a study of blood T cell repertoires in COVID-19. Study in general: Samples taken during acute and convalescent COVID-19 were collected in the United States, Italy and Spain. T cells, B-cell-depleted T cells, or PBMCs provided the cDNA or gDNA that served as material.

This clone was detected a few times. Only in-frame clones appear in the TCRdb table, and some are missing; sequencing was by immunoSEQ multiplex PCR. The top ten hold around 0.88% of the sample, which has about 250,000 clones, approximately 90% seen once. The germline gives CDR1 LNHDA, CDR2 SQIVND (reference sequence). CDR3 size: 14 residues. Trimming took 4 bases from V and 4 from J, leaving 14 bases between them. This clonotype originated in a man aged 30-40 years with acute or convalescent COVID-19. The chain links TRBV19 to TRBJ2-7; TRBD2 might be the D (5 bases). Sequenced: peripheral blood. In DNA form, the CDR3 reads TGTGCCAGTAGTACCCATCTACTAGGGTACGAGCAGTACTTC. As protein: CASSTHLLGYEQYF.